This TCR beta chain was found in a study of esophageal squamous cell carcinoma under preoperative chemotherapy. Notes on the study in general: Peripheral T cells showed a significant TCR diversity increase after chemotherapy, unlike tumor-infiltrating lymphocytes.

In regard to this clonotype: Its target is not known.

The V and J ends lost 2 bases and 4 bases respectively, with 6 bases between them. The V gene's germline CDR1 is SEHNR and CDR2 FQNEAQ (reference sequence). The CDR3 runs 13 residues. The sample's time point: before preoperative PTX-NDP chemotherapy. TCRdb called the PCR reads again in MiXCR, with one record for every CDR3 protein. Of just over 30,000 distinct CDR3 sequences listed, roughly 50% are singletons. Sampling was conducted from a patient given preoperative chemotherapy. The TCR comes from a human donor with esophageal squamous cell carcinoma. The donor label of this sample is uncertain. The chain recombines TRBV7-9 with TRBJ2-1, with no clear D. The CDR3 spells CASSLQEYNEQFF. CDR3 in DNA: TGTGCCAGCAGCTTACAGGAGTACAATGAGCAGTTCTTC.